This T cell receptor (beta chain) was sequenced for a study of post-analysis software for immune sequencing data (dated by TCRdb to about 2015). Context from the whole study: Relapsing-remitting, secondary progressive and progressive-relapsing multiple sclerosis were recorded as disease courses, and subtype annotation was lacking for some patients. The patient repertoires were set against about 12 previously published healthy control repertoires from donors whose ages ranged from roughly 6 to 26 years. A subset of samples was prepared in parallel using single-end sample barcoding, then pooled and co-amplified after Illumina adapter ligation.

The study at large found these results: Patients showed significantly higher frequencies than controls for a handful of TRBV segments, among them TRBV5-6, TRBV5-1 and TRBV20-1. When samples were clustered directly using the F measure, samples prepared in the same batch co-clustered strongly, which prompted a batch-effect correction. The multiple sclerosis patient group was slightly younger than the control group. Compared with controls, multiple sclerosis patients had significantly lower normalized Chao1 diversity, a finding suggesting substantial peripheral T-cell clonal expansion.

Remarks on this clonotype: Its antigen has not been determined. There are no base qualities to consult, and no much larger clone falls within one base.

TCR beta repertoires were profiled from peripheral blood of under 15 young patients with multiple sclerosis to demonstrate the VDJtools post-analysis software. The multiple sclerosis patients were children and adolescents ranging in age from about 6 to 17 years. Trimming accounts for 2 bases at V and 1 base at J, while the number of junction bases matched to no gene is 2. CDR1 and CDR2, per the germline V gene (reference sequence), are SEHNR and FQNEAQ. Taken from cysteine to phenylalanine, the CDR3 has 15 residues. Just CDR3 DNA is preserved here, 45 bases in frame from base 1. Libraries were prepared through PCR. TCRdb names Illumina HiSeq 2500 as the instrument used. To reduce PCR and sequencing biases, unique molecular identifiers were incorporated into the TCR beta cDNA libraries. About 0.5 million cDNA molecules were obtained for every 1 to 10 million input T cells, so each molecule roughly corresponded to one T cell. The patient libraries were prepared and sequenced using the same protocol as the earlier healthy control dataset. Within a given batch, samples were prepared together, multiplexed and sequenced on the same HiSeq lane. Regarding the original processing steps: Raw barcoded reads were processed with MIGEC, discarding single-read molecular identifier groups before consensus assembly and CDR3 extraction. Clonotype tables were post-analysed with VDJtools, and diversity was normalized by down-sampling all datasets to the smallest sample size. Repertoire overlap clustering matched CDR3 amino acid but not nucleotide sequences to correct batch-related cross-sample contamination. TCRdb trimmed the raw reads at Q25, called clones with MiXCR and kept productive beta chains. Identical CDR3 protein sequences are pooled into one entry, listed with their most common genes and DNA. TCRdb, rather than the study authors, made the V and J calls. A total of about 200,000 distinct CDR3 sequences appear in this sample, approximately 28% of them only once. The ten largest clonotypes hold 3% to 3.5% of the sample.

The material sequenced was blood. The sequence was obtained from a girl younger than 18 with multiple sclerosis. The rearrangement combines TRBV7-9 with TRBJ1-3, and TRBD1 matches 7 of the central bases. The nucleotides read TGTGCCAGCAGCTTACGGGGACAGTCTGGAAACACCATATATTTT. Its product reads: CASSLRGQSGNTIYF.